The clone carrying this T cell receptor beta chain was recorded only once. In the authors' workflow: Using reference gene primer amplification, nucleated cell counts were estimated. Measured with immunoSEQ multiplex PCR; TCRdb has only the in-frame clones, and not every one. V, J and clone size are those of that table, while D and trimming were read from the DNA. The data contain just over 150,000 clones, about four fifths of them singletons. These data come from a study of blood T cell repertoires in COVID-19. Whole-study context: The study drew acute and convalescent COVID-19 samples from the United States, Italy and Spain. Sample material is recorded as cDNA or gDNA derived from T cells, B-cell-depleted T cells, or PBMCs.

The material sequenced was peripheral blood. The TCR comes from a man between 60 and 75 years old with acute or convalescent COVID-19.

The DNA for the CDR3 is TGTGCCAGCAGCTTAGGCGGGGGGGGATCCTACAATGAGCAGTTCTTC. This codes for CASSLGGGGSYNEQFF. V is TRBV7-2 and J is TRBJ2-1, with TRBD2 matching over 9 bases. CDR1 is SGHTA and CDR2 is FQGNSA in the germline V gene. The CDR3 has 16 amino acids. V lost 1 base and J lost 1; bases outside the gene matches: 2.